This TCR beta chain came from a study of blood T cells in healthy people across ages. A second PCR of about 7 to 12 cycles used a sample-barcoded 5' primer and a J-beta primer mix. Each cDNA molecule received a tag from a template-switch adaptor that had 12 random nucleotides. TCRdb reprocessed the 5' RACE reads via MiXCR and lists one record per CDR3 protein. The sample contains about 1 million distinct CDR3 sequences, approximately 25% of which appear only once. CDR3 length: 15 residues. The junction had 8 bases not matched to a gene; V was cut back by 4 bases and J by 3 bases. This clonotype was detected only a few times. This sample was also put to use in a study of T cells of mothers and their children. That report adds: Study donors consisted of a few healthy Caucasian mothers and their six children.

The sequence came from a girl aged 2-9 years in good health. The gene calls are TRBV12-3 or TRBV12-4 and TRBJ2-5, with 7 bases lining up with TRBD1. Sequenced: blood. For the CDR3, the DNA is TGTGCCAGCAGTTCTACCCAGGACAGGAAAGAGACCCAGTACTTC. This translates into CASSSTQDRKETQYF.